This T cell receptor beta chain came from a study of blood T cell repertoires in COVID-19 (dated by TCRdb to about 2020). Study-wide context: The collaborator samples originated in the United States, Italy and Spain and spanned the acute and convalescent phases of COVID-19. The material from the prospective study consisted of cDNA or gDNA derived from T cells, B-cell-depleted T cells, or PBMCs. Subjects who had been exposed to COVID-19, were actively infected with it, or had recovered from it provided the deeply sampled blood TCRbeta repertoires that made up the dataset. The repertoires were released in a freely available public database intended as a resource for research on the immune response to SARS-CoV-2. Samples were obtained from the ongoing ImmuneRACE study (first 160 participants) and from 1,000 to 1,500 subjects provided by 6 global collaborators. Nearly every sample came with metadata listing a de-identified subject ID, COVID-19 status, age in years and sex. Where available, HLA class I and class II types were obtained from metadata supplied by the sample provider rather than from assay-based typing. Study-wide conclusions, independent of this receptor: The amount of clinical and demographic metadata varied by source and participant and was provided uncurated.

The immunoSEQ Assay, a bias-controlled multiplex PCR, was used to amplify TCRbeta CDR3 regions from genomic DNA. The original methods were these. The number of nucleated cells in each sample was estimated from the amplification of reference gene primers within the assay. Sequence reads were collapsed and filtered to measure the absolute abundance of every unique TCRbeta CDR3 rearrangement. Productive Simpson clonality was computed per sample as the square root of Simpson's diversity index over productive rearrangements. TCRdb holds this immuneACCESS table with in-frame rearrangements only. Some clones are missing; in checked studies, unresolved V genes explain under half, and the rest has no known cause. V, J and clone size are taken as reported in that table, and D and trimming were inferred from the DNA itself. The sample table lists about 120,000 clones, around 90% of them with a count of one. 3.8% of the sample rests with the top ten.

CDR1 and CDR2, looked up from the germline V gene, are SGHDT and YYEEEE. Counted from cysteine to phenylalanine, this CDR3 has 14 amino acids. The only DNA kept is the CDR3, 42 bases in frame from the first base. The junction carries 14 bases between V and J, which are trimmed by 2 bases and 5 bases respectively. One collaborating source in Seattle enrolled patients while the patients were actively infected and followed the patients over time throughout the course of disease. The collaborating institutions used their own protocols to collect whole blood in K2EDTA tubes. For TCRbeta analysis, collaborator samples were shipped as frozen whole blood, as isolated PBMCs, or as DNA extracted from either sample type. This clone showed up just once. No cognate antigen has been identified for it. Qualities for individual bases were not recorded, and no much larger clone is one base off.

The material sequenced was peripheral blood. This chain is built from TRBV5-6 and TRBJ2-7; TRBD1 is a possible D gene, resting on 6 matching bases. This TCR was sampled from an older woman with COVID-19, enrolled during active disease. The nucleotide sequence is TGTGCCAGCAGCTTCCTACAGGGCGTGCACGAGCAGTACTTC. This encodes CASSFLQGVHEQYF. Here the CDR3 is joined to the reference TRBV5-6 and TRBJ2-7 genes, and the full variable domain is: DAGVTQSPTHLIKTRGQQVTLRCSPKSGHDTVSWYQQALGQGPQFIFQYYEEEERQRGNFPDRFSGHQFPNYSSELNVNALLLGDSALYLCASSFLQGVHEQYFGPGTRLTVT.